These 14 T cell receptor beta chains originate from one sample sequenced in a study of T-cell reconstitution after alpha-beta-depleted transplantation in children. TCRbeta library construction was performed incorporating unique molecular identifiers. MiXCR, applied by TCRdb to the PCR reads, yields one record per CDR3 protein. The profile shows 450,000 to 600,000 distinct CDR3 sequences, less than 35% of them singletons. Material: PBMCs from the stem cell graft donor, obtained from the stem cell graft. The receptors derive from a human donor who donated a stem cell graft to a child with aplastic anemia.

This clonotype was detected a few times. The chain is built from TRBV4-3 and TRBJ2-1; 10 bases map to TRBD2. The CDR3 spans 17 residues. CDR1 is LGHNA and CDR2 is YSLEER in the germline V gene. V lost 2 bases to trimming and J lost 5 bases; unmatched junction nucleotides: 9. The CDR3: CASSQRRLAGLNNEQFF. CDR3 nucleotide sequence: TGCGCCAGCAGCCAACGCAGACTAGCGGGCCTCAACAATGAGCAGTTCTTC.

The sample holds a few counts of this clonotype. The chain combines TRBV6-1 with TRBJ1-1; D call uncertain. The CDR3 loop spans 13 amino acids. Trimming took 8 bases from V and 1 from J, leaving 11 bases between them. Germline CDR1 MNHNS, CDR2 SASEGT. CDR3 loop: CASGRQTNTEAFF. The CDR3 coding sequence is TGTGCCAGCGGTAGGCAGACGAACACTGAAGCTTTCTTT.

This chain joins TRBV12-3 or TRBV12-4 and TRBJ2-7; D uncertain. The CDR3 loop spans 13 amino acids. The V end was cut by 0 bases, the J end by 3 bases, with 6 bases between. The CDR3 nucleotides read TGTGCCAGCAGTTTAGCATGCTACTACGAGCAGTACGTC. It encodes CASSLACYYEQYV.

The chain employs TRBV29-1 and TRBJ1-2; tentative D call: TRBD1 (6 bases). CDR3 length: 14 residues. V lost 3 bases to trimming and J lost 4 bases, with 15 bases between them. Germline CDR1 reads SQVTM; CDR2 reads ANQGSEA. CDR3 amino acids: CSVDPRTGTYGYTF. The CDR3 DNA reads TGCAGCGTTGATCCGAGAACAGGGACCTATGGCTACACCTTC.

The chain uses TRBV20-1 and TRBJ1-2; no reliable D call. This CDR3 has 14 amino acids. The V gene lost 0 bases and the J gene lost 4 bases, with 12 bases spanning the gap. The germline V gene encodes CDR1 DFQATT and CDR2 SNEGSKA (reference sequence). Here the CDR3 reads CSAREPGRSYGYTF. The CDR3 nucleotides read TGCAGTGCTAGAGAACCGGGAAGGAGCTATGGCTACACCTTC.

There are a few counts of this clonotype. The rearrangement joins TRBV11-1 to TRBJ2-4; 7 bases are shared with TRBD2. The CDR3 length is 20 residues. Per the germline V gene, CDR1 is SGHAT and CDR2 is FQDESV (reference sequence). V shed 2 bases and J 1 base; nucleotides not matched to a gene: 17. DNA of the CDR3: TGTGCCAGCAGCTTATTCGCATTACGGGCGGGAGCGATGGCCAAAAACATTCAGTACTTC. Its protein is CASSLFALRAGAMAKNIQYF. The entire variable domain, with the rest obtained from reference TRBV11-1 and TRBJ2-4, is as follows: EAEVAQSPRYKITEKSQAVAFWCDPISGHATLYWYRQILGQGPELLVQFQDESVVDDSQLPKDRFSAERLKGVDSTLKIQPAELGDSAMYLCASSLFALRAGAMAKNIQYFGAGTRLSVL.

This clonotype has a handful of counts. The chain combines TRBV29-1 with TRBJ1-2; possibly TRBD1 for D (5 bases). Germline CDR1 reads SQVTM; CDR2 reads ANQGSEA. Trimming cost V 8 bases and J 4 bases, with 20 bases left between them. The length of the CDR3 is 14 residues. CDR3 protein: CSSPTPGHGYGYTF. The CDR3 region has the DNA TGCAGCTCCCCTACCCCAGGACACGGCTATGGCTACACCTTC.

The chain combines TRBV18 with TRBJ1-1, with no clear D. Germline values: CDR1 KGHSH, CDR2 LQKENI. V gave up 3 bases and J gave up 5 bases, with 10 bases separating them. This CDR3 has 13 amino acids. DNA for the CDR3: TGTGCCAGCTCACCGGGGATTGAGACTGAAGCTTTCTTT. This gives the protein CASSPGIETEAFF.

The V gene is TRBV4-3, the J gene TRBJ2-1, with D possibly matching TRBD2 (6 bases). Between the trimmed V and J ends, which lost 0 bases and 7 bases, there was a span of 28 bases. Germline V gives CDR1 LGHNA, CDR2 YSLEER. The CDR3 spans 20 residues. CDR3 DNA sequence: TGCGCCAGCAGCCAAGACATCACCCAGACTCTAGAGGCTGGGAGGAATGAGCAGTTCTTC. Encoded protein: CASSQDITQTLEAGRNEQFF.

This clonotype was recorded many times. The genes are TRBV4-2 and TRBJ1-2, with a tentative D call TRBD1 (6 bases). Germline CDR1 and CDR2: LGHNA and YNFKEQ. V was pared by 3 bases and J by 1 base, with 15 bases between. The CDR3 runs 16 residues. The CDR3, as DNA: TGTGCCAGCAGCCACCTGGACAGCCGATTTAACTATGGCTACACCTTC. This encodes CASSHLDSRFNYGYTF.

In this sample, this clonotype turned up a few times. The J gene is TRBJ1-2, the V gene TRBV29-1, with D maybe TRBD1 (5 bases). This CDR3 has 15 residues. With 4 bases removed from V and 0 bases from J, the gap between germline ends came to 15 bases. Germline CDR1 is SQVTM and CDR2 is ANQGSEA. The CDR3 sequence: CSVAQDGGANYGYTF. The CDR3 coding sequence is TGCAGCGTTGCCCAGGACGGGGGAGCTAACTATGGCTACACCTTC.

The chain employs TRBV30 and TRBJ1-3; D is unresolved. The CDR3 is 16 residues long. Trimming cost V 0 bases and J 0 bases, with 12 bases left between them. Germline V CDR1 and CDR2: GTSNPN, SVGIG (reference sequence). CDR3 sequence: CAWSVSWTISGNTIYF. Here the CDR3 DNA reads TGTGCCTGGAGTGTATCTTGGACGATCTCTGGAAACACCATATATTTT. Based on the CDR3 plus reference TRBV30 and TRBJ1-3, the full variable domain is SQTIHQWPATLVQPVGSPLSLECTVEGTSNPNLYWYRQAAGRGLQLLFYSVGIGQISSEVPQNLSASRPQDRQFILSSKKLLLSDSGFYLCAWSVSWTISGNTIYFGEGSWLTVV.

The V and J genes are TRBV19 and TRBJ1-5; D gene uncertain. The CDR3 sequence is 14 residues long. Germline V gives CDR1 LNHDA, CDR2 SQIVND (reference sequence). Trimming removed 2 bases from V and 4 bases from J, with 9 bases in between. CDR3 coding DNA: TGTGCCAGTAGTATACCTGTGAATAATCAGCCCCAGCATTTT. This gives the protein CASSIPVNNQPQHF. Complete variable domain (other parts from reference TRBV19 and TRBJ1-5): DGGITQSPKYLFRKEGQNVTLSCEQNLNHDAMYWYRQDPGQGLRLIYYSQIVNDFQKGDIAEGYSVSREKKESFPLTVTSAQKNPTAFYLCASSIPVNNQPQHFGDGTRLSIL.

This clonotype has just a few counts. This rearrangement joins TRBV4-3 to TRBJ2-1; D uncertain. CDR1 and CDR2 from the germline V gene are LGHNA and YSLEER. The germline V and J ends were trimmed by 0 bases and 9 bases, with 24 bases remaining between them. This CDR3 region has 18 residues. Here the CDR3 DNA reads TGCGCCAGCAGCCAAGATCACCGGGCGACCCCTACCCAAAGTGAGCAGTTCTTC. Residues: CASSQDHRATPTQSEQFF.